This T cell receptor (beta chain) was sequenced in a study of spatial heterogeneity in lung cancer (dated 2019 in TCRdb). Looking at the study overall: Beta-chain transcripts were consistently detected in greater numbers than alpha-chain transcripts, which likely reflected higher beta-chain transcript abundance. In tumor regions, TCR transcript counts showed a strong correlation with a T cell transcriptional module score derived from matched bulk RNA-seq. In the raw uncorrected reads, each unique combination of TCR and UMI appeared more than ten times on average. In non-small cell lung cancer, the study made a quantitative comparison of TCR alpha and beta repertoires among multiple tumor regions, matched nontumor lung and blood. The study linked features of the TCR repertoire to counts of nonsynonymous mutations, which were determined by whole-exome sequencing of tumor tissue. Both alpha and beta chains were TCR-sequenced in 200 to 250 tumor regions, roughly 70 matched nontumor lung samples and around 50 PBMC samples obtained at surgery.

Preparation of the library involved 5' RACE. Instrument used: NextSeq 500. To allow correction of PCR and sequencing errors, the TCR library protocol tagged every TCR cDNA molecule with a unique molecular identifier. In the original analysis: Decombinator tools were used for TCR identification, UMI-based error correction and CDR3 extraction. Expanded TCRs were defined as those above a frequency of 2 per 1,000, corresponding to the top 1% of the tumor frequency distribution. Expanded tumor TCRs were classed as regional if statistically deemed absent (corrected P<0.05) from at least one tumor region, otherwise ubiquitous. Each repertoire was subsampled 100 times to 5,000 TCRs, after which Renyi diversity was computed with the R vegan package. CDR3 similarity networks were constructed using string-kernel similarity of amino acid triplets, with links drawn between CDR3s whose pairwise similarity was above 0.82. TCRdb reworked the public reads: Q25 trimming with fastp, MiXCR clone assembly, productive beta chains retained. Every CDR3 protein is listed once, alongside the most common genes and DNA of its rows. These V and J calls rely on TCRdb rather than the paper's analysis. The sample yields about 100,000 distinct CDR3 sequences; around 4.3% were counted once. 20% to 25% of the sample belongs to the ten largest clones.

The intended sense of this specimen's time point label: sample taken at primary tumor resection. The donors were 70 or so patients from the lung TRACERx cohort who had early-stage, untreated non-small cell lung cancer. Without any cell sorting, TCR sequencing was performed on whole RNA extracted either from tumor and nontumor lung tissue or from cryopreserved PBMC samples. A patient was chosen for TCR sequencing only when enough RNA was available from at least two tumor regions. Before being selected, tumor and adjacent nontumor lung specimens were reviewed by a lung pathologist. Ten or more counts support this clonotype. There is no known antigen for this receptor. No per-base quality is available; no much larger clone lies one base away. CDR1 and CDR2 were assigned from the germline V gene (reference sequence) as LGHDT and YNNKEL. The V and J ends are trimmed by 1 base and 4 bases, leaving 16 bases between them. The cysteine opens and the phenylalanine closes a CDR3 of 16 amino acids. This entry keeps only the CDR3 DNA: 48 bases, framed from base 1.

The paper as a whole reports these results and caveats: TCR-seq was estimated to cover only approximately 6.6% of tumor T cells for alpha chains and 13% for beta chains. The tumor nonsynonymous mutation count correlated with the number of expanded alpha and beta TCRs within the tumor. Counts of ubiquitous and regional expanded TCRs were found to correlate with counts of ubiquitous and regional nonsynonymous mutations, respectively. Confirming at a functional level the hypothesis that regional TCRs recognize regional mutations was considered to require additional single-cell paired TCR alpha and beta sequencing.

The sequences come from lung tumor tissue, collected at surgery. This clonotype originated in a male donor with early-stage non-small cell lung cancer. The rearrangement combines TRBV3-1 with TRBJ1-2, and TRBD1 may be the D gene, going by 5 matching bases. The CDR3 region has the sequence CASSQAGQKDIYGYTF. The DNA is as follows: TGTGCCAGCAGCCAAGCAGGGCAGAAAGACATCTATGGCTACACCTTC.